This T cell receptor beta chain was identified during a study of T-cell reconstitution after alpha-beta-depleted transplantation in children. This clonotype has at least ten counts. This CDR3 is built from 18 residues. Looked up from germline, CDR1 is LGHNA and CDR2 is YSLEER. Trimming at V came to 1 base and at J to 4 bases, leaving 12 bases not matched to a gene. Unique molecular identifiers were incorporated into the prepared TCRbeta library. In TCRdb, the PCR reads were re-called with MiXCR into one record per CDR3 protein. The repertoire holds hundreds of thousands of distinct CDR3 sequences, with about 14% as singletons.

This receptor was taken from a human donor who donated a stem cell graft to a child with Fanconi anemia. The V and J genes are TRBV4-3 and TRBJ2-4, with 8 bases fitting TRBD2. Specimen: PBMCs, collected from the stem cell graft. Here the CDR3 reads CASSQVLRSGGAKNIQYF. The CDR3 coding sequence is TGCGCCAGCAGCCAAGTATTGAGGAGCGGGGGCGCAAAAAACATTCAGTACTTC.